A selection of T cell receptor beta chains follows, all from one sample in a study of T-cell reconstitution after alpha-beta-depleted transplantation in children. Using its own MiXCR run on the PCR reads, TCRdb lists one record per CDR3 protein. The data contain 490,000 or so distinct CDR3 sequences, about 12% of them singletons. Sample: PBMCs from the stem cell graft donor, taken from the stem cell graft. These receptors were obtained from a human donor who donated a stem cell graft to a child with combined immunodeficiency. The CDR3 runs from the conserved cysteine through the conserved F or W. The D gene is left open where the match is weak. Only part of the rows carry a size: once, few, many, or a class if the clone is expanded.

abundance,d_gene,j_gene,v_gene,CDR3aa,CDR3nt
NA,NA,TRBJ1-2,TRBV7-9,CASSLVRGKDYGYTF,TGTGCCAGCAGCTTAGTCCGGGGGAAGGACTATGGCTACACCTTC
NA,NA,TRBJ1-1,TRBV7-9,CASSFGQMNTEAFF,TGTGCCAGCAGCTTTGGACAGATGAACACTGAAGCTTTCTTT
NA,NA,TRBJ2-7,TRBV18,CASSPSGGTGRNEQYF,TGTGCCAGCTCCCCATCGGGGGGGACAGGGAGGAACGAGCAGTACTTC
many,NA,TRBJ2-5,TRBV7-9,CASSLGGGQETQYF,TGTGCCAGCAGCTTAGGTGGCGGCCAAGAGACCCAGTACTTC
NA,NA,TRBJ2-3,TRBV29-1,CSVEGAMTDSTDTQYF,TGCAGCGTTGAAGGGGCGATGACTGATAGCACAGATACGCAGTATTTT
few,NA,TRBJ2-4,TRBV30,CAWSKGYDTNIQYF,TGTGCCTGGAGCAAGGGGTATGATACAAACATTCAGTACTTC
many,NA,TRBJ2-1,TRBV12-3/TRBV12-4,CASSLWGEQFF,TGTGCCAGCTCCTTGTGGGGTGAGCAGTTCTTC
many,NA,TRBJ2-3,TRBV10-3,CATGGATDTQYF,TGTGCAACCGGCGGGGCGACAGATACGCAGTATTTT
NA,TRBD2,TRBJ2-1,TRBV12-3/TRBV12-4,CASRGGASGGYNEQFF,TGTGCCAGCAGGGGCGGGGCTAGCGGGGGATACAATGAGCAGTTCTTC
NA,NA,TRBJ1-2,TRBV4-3,CASSQGSGYGGYTF,TGCGCCAGCAGCCAGGGCTCAGGGTACGGTGGCTACACCTTC
many,NA,TRBJ2-1,TRBV29-1,CSVGRYNEQFF,TGCAGCGTCGGCAGGTACAATGAGCAGTTCTTC
few,NA,TRBJ1-1,TRBV15,CATSAGGGLEAFF,TGTGCCACGTCCGCGGGAGGGGGGTTAGAAGCTTTCTTT
many,TRBD1,TRBJ2-1,TRBV10-3,CAIRGQDRNEQFF,TGTGCCATCAGGGGACAGGACAGAAATGAGCAGTTCTTC
many,NA,TRBJ2-7,TRBV10-3,CAIRDYEQYF,TGTGCCATCAGGGATTACGAGCAGTACTTC
NA,TRBD2,TRBJ2-4,TRBV11-3,CASSSKGTSGPINIQYF,TGTGCCAGCAGCTCCAAGGGAACTAGCGGTCCAATAAACATTCAGTACTTC
NA,NA,TRBJ2-1,TRBV20-1,CSARLGFMGSYNEQFF,TGCAGTGCTAGGTTAGGGTTTATGGGGTCCTACAATGAGCAGTTCTTC
few,NA,TRBJ2-5,TRBV7-9,CASSSYREYQETQYF,TGTGCCAGCAGCTCATACAGGGAGTACCAAGAGACCCAGTACTTC
many,NA,TRBJ2-2,TRBV2,CASRNDGAIGELFF,TGTGCCAGCAGGAACGACGGGGCCATCGGGGAGCTGTTTTTT
NA,NA,TRBJ2-5,TRBV6-5,CASSYPVGGETQYF,TGTGCCAGCAGTTACCCAGTAGGGGGAGAGACCCAGTACTTC
NA,NA,TRBJ2-7,TRBV4-2,CASSQVQHGSSYEQYF,TGTGCCAGCAGCCAAGTGCAACATGGGAGCTCCTACGAGCAGTACTTC
many,NA,TRBJ1-4,TRBV7-6,CASSLAGDQLFF,TGTGCCAGCAGCTTAGCCGGTGACCAACTGTTTTTT
NA,TRBD2,TRBJ2-5,TRBV6-1,CASRTGGRKETQYF,TGTGCCAGCAGGACGGGGGGACGGAAAGAGACCCAGTACTTC
few,TRBD2,TRBJ2-1,TRBV9,CASSVIGLAGERYNEQFF,TGTGCCAGCAGCGTAATAGGACTAGCGGGGGAGAGGTACAATGAGCAGTTCTTC
NA,TRBD1,TRBJ2-7,TRBV20-1,CSARDSGQGVHEQYF,TGCAGTGCTAGAGATTCGGGACAGGGTGTCCACGAGCAGTACTTC
many,NA,TRBJ1-6,TRBV10-3,CAIRGGDNSPLHF,TGTGCCATCAGAGGAGGGGATAATTCACCCCTCCACTTT
few,NA,TRBJ2-1,TRBV6-2/TRBV6-3,CASSHVVGDTYNEQFF,TGTGCCAGCAGCCACGTAGTGGGGGACACCTACAATGAGCAGTTCTTC
NA,TRBD2,TRBJ2-5,TRBV29-1,CSVVTSRETQYF,TGCAGCGTTGTGACTAGCCGAGAGACCCAGTACTTC
many,NA,TRBJ2-7,TRBV6-1,CAIDRSSYEQYF,TGTGCCATAGACAGGAGCTCCTACGAGCAGTACTTC
NA,TRBD2,TRBJ2-1,TRBV11-2,CASSFDMQREKYDNEQFF,TGTGCCAGCAGCTTTGATATGCAGCGGGAGAAATATGACAATGAGCAGTTCTTC
NA,NA,TRBJ2-1,TRBV24-1,CATSDAFFGDEQFF,TGTGCCACCAGTGATGCCTTTTTTGGGGATGAGCAGTTCTTC
few,TRBD2,TRBJ2-1,TRBV7-9,CASSPRTTSGGYNEQFF,TGTGCCAGCAGCCCACGTACGACTAGCGGGGGATACAATGAGCAGTTCTTC
few,NA,TRBJ2-7,TRBV6-1,CASSARAGYEQYF,TGTGCCAGCAGTGCTCGGGCTGGCTACGAGCAGTACTTC
few,TRBD2,TRBJ2-3,TRBV20-1,CSARAQPSERGYRHSTDTQYF,TGCAGTGCTAGAGCTCAACCCTCAGAGCGGGGGTACCGCCATAGCACAGATACGCAGTATTTT